The 17 T cell receptor beta chains reported below all come from one sample, sequenced in a study of T cell repertoires in cytomegalovirus infection. MiXCR, run by TCRdb on the reads, gives a single entry per CDR3 protein. The data contain 350,000 to 500,000 distinct CDR3 sequences, 31% of them singletons. Specimen: PBMCs. The source is a human donor in good health (CMV status not recorded). Some clones in this sample may be carry-over from other donors' samples.

This clonotype has only a few counts. The chain carries TRBV28 and TRBJ1-1, with a tentative D call TRBD1 (6 bases). With 2 bases removed from V and 6 bases from J, the gap between germline ends came to 13 bases. This CDR3 has 14 amino acids. Germline V lookup: CDR1 MDHEN, CDR2 SYDVKM. CDR3 sequence: CASSLDRKGPEAFF. The CDR3 nucleotides read TGTGCCAGCAGTTTAGACAGGAAGGGTCCTGAAGCTTTCTTT.

This clonotype was counted only a few times. This sequence joins TRBV7-9 and TRBJ2-7; D is perhaps TRBD2 (6 bases). CDR3 size: 15 residues. Germline V gives CDR1 SEHNR, CDR2 FQNEAQ (reference sequence). V was shortened by 4 bases and J by 2 bases, with 15 bases between the two germline ends. The CDR3 loop is CASSSGDGLTYEQYF. CDR3 DNA sequence: TGTGCCAGCAGCTCGGGGGACGGCCTAACCTACGAGCAGTACTTC.

This rearrangement joins TRBV7-7 to TRBJ2-1; D possibly corresponds to TRBD2 (5 bases). There are 14 residues in the CDR3. V was clipped by 4 bases and J by 9 bases, with 16 bases between them. The germline V gene has CDR1 SSHAT and CDR2 FNYEAQ (reference sequence). CDR3 DNA sequence: TGTGCCAGCAGCTCCGGGTCGGACTGGGGTGAGCAGTTCTTC. Its protein is CASSSGSDWGEQFF. The full variable domain, with the rest looked up from reference TRBV7-7 and TRBJ2-1, is GAGVSQSPRYKVTKRGQDVTLRCDPISSHATLYWYQQALGQGPEFLTYFNYEAQPDKSGLPSDRFSAERPEGSISTLTIQRTEQRDSAMYRCASSSGSDWGEQFFGPGTRLTVL.

This clonotype has only a few counts. The rearrangement uses TRBV11-1 and TRBJ2-2; no clear D. Trimming took 1 base from V and 4 from J, leaving 7 bases between them. Germline loops: CDR1 SGHAT, CDR2 FQDESV (reference sequence). The CDR3 has 14 amino acids. CDR3 coding DNA: TGTGCCAGCAGCTTAGTGGGTGCCACCGGGGAGCTGTTTTTT. Its translation: CASSLVGATGELFF. The full variable domain, in which reference TRBV11-1 and TRBJ2-2 provide the parts outside the CDR3, is EAEVAQSPRYKITEKSQAVAFWCDPISGHATLYWYRQILGQGPELLVQFQDESVVDDSQLPKDRFSAERLKGVDSTLKIQPAELGDSAMYLCASSLVGATGELFFGEGSRLTVL.

This clonotype appeared a few times. CDR3 nucleotides: TGTGCCAGCAGCTTTCCTAGCTGGGGACAGCCCCAGCATTTT. Amino acids: CASSFPSWGQPQHF. The gene calls are TRBV7-2 and TRBJ1-5; D not resolved. CDR3 length: 14 amino acids. The ends were cut back, 3 bases at V and 7 bases at J, with 13 bases in the middle. Germline loops: CDR1 SGHTA, CDR2 FQGNSA.

The chain links TRBV27 to TRBJ2-1, with 7 bases identical to TRBD2. Losses at the gene ends were 5 bases for V and 5 bases for J; bases not matched to a gene: 15. Germline-derived CDR1 and CDR2 are MNHEY and SMNVEV (reference sequence). The CDR3 loop spans 17 amino acids. This CDR3 reads CASSDLGASGQNNEQFF. Here the CDR3 DNA reads TGTGCCAGCAGTGACCTCGGGGCTAGCGGCCAAAACAATGAGCAGTTCTTC.

This clonotype was seen a handful of times. CDR3 nucleotides: TGTGCCAGCAGCTTATCAGGGATGACCCGGTACTTC. Amino acids: CASSLSGMTRYF. V gene TRBV11-2 combines with J gene TRBJ2-4, with a possible D match to TRBD1 (5 bases). The CDR3 covers 12 residues. Germline values: CDR1 SGHAT, CDR2 FQNNGV. Between the trimmed V and J ends, which lost 2 bases and 15 bases, there was a span of 14 bases.

DNA for the CDR3: TGTGCCAGCAGTGAAGTAGGGGCCTCACCCCTCCACTTT. Amino acid sequence: CASSEVGASPLHF. The chain uses TRBV25-1 and TRBJ1-6; perhaps TRBD1 as D (5 bases). Germline lookup yields CDR1 MGHDK and CDR2 SYGVNS. This CDR3 region has 13 residues. With 2 bases removed from V and 10 bases from J, the gap between germline ends came to 9 bases.

The V gene is TRBV12-3 or TRBV12-4, the J gene TRBJ1-2; D unresolved. Trimming cost V 2 bases and J 3 bases, with 7 bases left between them. The CDR3 spans 13 residues. The CDR3 protein is CASSLPSHYGYTF. As DNA, the CDR3 is TGTGCCAGCAGTTTACCCTCCCACTATGGCTACACCTTC.

The chain uses TRBV25-1 and TRBJ2-7; no definite D call. This CDR3 spans 14 amino acids. The V gene lost 7 bases and the J gene lost 0 bases, with 13 bases spanning the gap. Germline V gene sequence: CDR1 MGHDK, CDR2 SYGVNS. In DNA, the CDR3 is TGTGCCAGCAAGGAAAAAGTATTCTCCTACGAGCAGTACTTC. It translates to CASKEKVFSYEQYF.

This rearrangement joins TRBV14 to TRBJ2-7; D unclear. Germline V gives CDR1 SGHDN, CDR2 FVKESK. The CDR3 is made up of 13 amino acids. Trimming pared 0 bases from V and 9 bases from J, leaving 12 bases between. CDR3 protein: CASSQDGHGRQYF. The CDR3, as DNA: TGTGCCAGCAGCCAAGATGGTCATGGTCGGCAGTACTTC.

As regards this clonotype: Because it lacks the conserved phenylalanine or tryptophan at the end, this CDR3 is likely a read error. The V gene is TRBV18, the J gene TRBJ2-6; TRBD1 agrees at 10 bases. The germline CDR1 and CDR2 sequences are KGHSH and LQKENI. This CDR3 contains 17 residues. Germline trimming cut 6 bases from V and 2 bases from J; bases unmatched to any gene: 7. The CDR3 DNA sequence: TGTGCCAGCTCTAGACAGGGGGCGCGCGCTGGGGCCAACGTCCTGACTCTC. It translates to CASSRQGARAGANVLTL.

The V and J genes are TRBV5-6 and TRBJ2-3, with D uncertain. The CDR3 loop spans 15 amino acids. Germline V gives CDR1 SGHDT, CDR2 YYEEEE. The V end lost 7 bases, the J end lost 3 bases, and 18 bases lay between the germline ends. The CDR3 loop is CASRRADMSTDTQYF. DNA of the CDR3: TGTGCCAGCCGCCGTGCGGATATGAGTACAGATACGCAGTATTTT.

The sample holds many counts of this clonotype. The V gene is TRBV11-2, the J gene TRBJ2-7; 9 positions match TRBD1. Germline lookup yields CDR1 SGHAT and CDR2 FQNNGV. The CDR3 runs to 13 residues. V gave up 4 bases and J gave up 4 bases; unmatched junction bases: 2. Here the CDR3 reads CASSSDRGYEQYF. As DNA, the CDR3 is TGTGCCAGCAGCTCGGACAGGGGTTACGAGCAGTACTTC.

The chain uses TRBV24-1 and TRBJ2-5; D is unresolved. CDR1 and CDR2 (germline): KGHDR, SFDVKD. The CDR3 is 14 residues long. Trimming pared 9 bases from V and 2 bases from J, leaving 15 bases between. The CDR3 DNA is TGTGCCACCCAAGCCTCGGCCATTCAAGAGACCCAGTACTTC. As protein: CATQASAIQETQYF.

As regards this clonotype: Germline is not matched at one junction end, which may reflect a read error. This chain links TRBV20-1 with TRBJ1-4; D remains unclear. This CDR3 spans 14 amino acids. CDR1 and CDR2 from the germline V gene are DFQATT and SNEGSKA (reference sequence). The CDR3 coding sequence is TGCTGTGCTAGGGTGCACCTTTCTAATGAAAAACTGTTTTTT. Translating it yields CCARVHLSNEKLFF.

This sequence joins TRBV4-3 and TRBJ2-2, with a weak D call TRBD1 (6 bases). Trimming took 3 bases from V and 3 from J, leaving 17 bases between them. There are 17 residues in the CDR3. Germline CDR1 and CDR2: LGHNA and YSLEER. Here the CDR3 DNA reads TGCGCCAGCAGCCACCCCCAAGGGCACAGGGACACCGGGGAGCTGTTTTTT. Translated, it gives CASSHPQGHRDTGELFF.